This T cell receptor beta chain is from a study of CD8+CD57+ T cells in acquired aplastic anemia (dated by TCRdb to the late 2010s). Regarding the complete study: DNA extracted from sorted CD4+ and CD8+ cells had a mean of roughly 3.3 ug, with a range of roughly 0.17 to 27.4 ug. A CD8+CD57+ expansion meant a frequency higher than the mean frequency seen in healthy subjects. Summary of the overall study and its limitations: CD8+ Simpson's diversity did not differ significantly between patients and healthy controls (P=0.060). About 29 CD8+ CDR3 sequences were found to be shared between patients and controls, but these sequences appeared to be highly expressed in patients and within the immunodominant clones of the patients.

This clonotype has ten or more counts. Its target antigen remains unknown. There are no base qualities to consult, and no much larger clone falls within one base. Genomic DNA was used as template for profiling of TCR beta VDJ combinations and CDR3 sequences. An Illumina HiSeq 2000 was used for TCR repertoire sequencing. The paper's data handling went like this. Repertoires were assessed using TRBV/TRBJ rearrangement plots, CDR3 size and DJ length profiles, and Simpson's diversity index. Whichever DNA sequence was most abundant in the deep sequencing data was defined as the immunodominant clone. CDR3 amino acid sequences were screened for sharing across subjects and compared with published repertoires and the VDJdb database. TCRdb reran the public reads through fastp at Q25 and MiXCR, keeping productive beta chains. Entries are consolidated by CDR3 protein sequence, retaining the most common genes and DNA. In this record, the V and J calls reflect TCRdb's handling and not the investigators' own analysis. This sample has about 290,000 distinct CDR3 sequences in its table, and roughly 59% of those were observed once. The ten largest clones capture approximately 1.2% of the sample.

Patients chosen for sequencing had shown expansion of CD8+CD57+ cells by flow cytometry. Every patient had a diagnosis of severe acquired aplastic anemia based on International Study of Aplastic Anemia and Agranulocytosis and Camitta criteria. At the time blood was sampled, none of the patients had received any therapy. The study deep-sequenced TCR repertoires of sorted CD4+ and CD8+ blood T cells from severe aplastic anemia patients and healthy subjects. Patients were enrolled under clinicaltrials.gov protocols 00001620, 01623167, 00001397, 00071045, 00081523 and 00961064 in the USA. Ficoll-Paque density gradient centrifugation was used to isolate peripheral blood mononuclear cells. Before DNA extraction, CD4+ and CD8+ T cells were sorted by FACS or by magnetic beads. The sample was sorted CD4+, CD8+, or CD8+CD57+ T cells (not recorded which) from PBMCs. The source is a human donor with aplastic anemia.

In nucleotides, the sequence is TGCGCCAGCAGCTTGGACGGGAAGCTCACAGATACGCAGTATTTT. Its protein reads: CASSLDGKLTDTQYF. The chain is encoded by TRBV5-1 joined to TRBJ2-3; TRBD2 is possibly the D segment (5 matching bases). The CDR3 has 15 amino acids, counting the end cysteine and phenylalanine. Of the read, only the CDR3 DNA is kept; its 45 bases are in frame from base 1. The germline V gene gives CDR1 as SGHRS and CDR2 as YFSETQ. The junction shows trimming of 0 bases on V and 2 bases on J, plus 10 bases between the germline ends.